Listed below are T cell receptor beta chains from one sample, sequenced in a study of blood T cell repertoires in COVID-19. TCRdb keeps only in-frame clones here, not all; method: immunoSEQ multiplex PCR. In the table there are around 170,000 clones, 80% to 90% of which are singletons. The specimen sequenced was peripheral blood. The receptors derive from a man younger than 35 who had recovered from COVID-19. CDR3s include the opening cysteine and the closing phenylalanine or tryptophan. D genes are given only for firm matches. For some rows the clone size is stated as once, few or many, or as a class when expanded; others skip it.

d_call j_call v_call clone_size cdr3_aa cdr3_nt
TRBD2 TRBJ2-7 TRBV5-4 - CASSLRLAGGEEQYF TGTGCCAGCAGCTTGAGGCTAGCGGGAGGTGAAGAGCAGTACTTC
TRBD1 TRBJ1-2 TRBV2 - CASSATGDGYGYTF TGTGCCAGCAGCGCGACAGGGGATGGGTATGGCTACACCTTC
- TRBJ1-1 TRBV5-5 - CASSNTGTEAFF TGTGCCAGCAGCAATACCGGCACTGAAGCTTTCTTT
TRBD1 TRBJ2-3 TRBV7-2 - CASSSDGQGGATF TGTGCCAGCAGCTCCGACGGACAGGGGGGAGCGACTTTT
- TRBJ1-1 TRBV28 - CASSLRTELGNTEAFF TGTGCCAGCAGTTTACGGACAGAACTCGGGAACACTGAAGCTTTCTTT
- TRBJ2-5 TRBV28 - CASTLSGSSETQYF TGTGCCAGCACCCTAAGCGGATCTTCGGAGACCCAGTACTTC
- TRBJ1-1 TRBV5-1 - CASSLHPGNTEAFF TGCGCCAGCAGCTTGCACCCGGGGAACACTGAAGCTTTCTTT
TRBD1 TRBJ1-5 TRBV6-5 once CASRGQGSNQPQHF TGTGCCAGCAGGGGACAGGGTAGCAATCAGCCCCAGCATTTT
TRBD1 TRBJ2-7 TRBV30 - CAWSVGQAYEQYF TGTGCCTGGAGTGTGGGACAGGCCTACGAGCAGTACTTC
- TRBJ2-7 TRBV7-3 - CASSLKAGQTYEQYF TGTGCCAGCAGCTTAAAAGCGGGACAAACCTACGAGCAGTACTTC
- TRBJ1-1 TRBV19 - CASSHRGNTEAFF TGTGCCAGTAGTCATAGGGGGAACACTGAAGCTTTCTTT
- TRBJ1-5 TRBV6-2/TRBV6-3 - CASSYSGGNQPQHF TGTGCCAGCAGTTACTCTGGCGGAAATCAGCCCCAGCATTTT
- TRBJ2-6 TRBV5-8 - CASSFSRGANVLTF TGTGCCAGCAGCTTCTCGAGGGGGGCCAACGTCCTGACTTTC
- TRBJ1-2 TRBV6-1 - CASSDFSQTLIGGYTF TGTGCCAGCAGTGACTTTTCCCAGACTCTTATCGGTGGCTACACCTTC
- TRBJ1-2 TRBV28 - CASSFADRSNYGYTF TGTGCCAGCAGTTTTGCGGACAGATCTAACTATGGCTACACCTTC
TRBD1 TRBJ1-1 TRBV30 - CAWRPQGAHTEAFF TGTGCCTGGAGGCCACAGGGGGCGCACACTGAAGCTTTCTTT
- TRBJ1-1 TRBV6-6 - CASSYPDKNTEAFF TGTGCCAGCAGTTACCCGGACAAGAACACTGAAGCTTTCTTT
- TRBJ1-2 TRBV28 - CASSGGVPNYGYTF TGTGCCAGCAGCGGAGGGGTCCCTAACTATGGCTACACCTTC